This is a list of T cell receptor beta chains from one sample in a study of response to subunit inactivated influenza vaccine. TCRdb re-called the RT-PCR reads with MiXCR, one entry per CDR3 protein. The repertoire holds 430,000 or so distinct CDR3 sequences, 9.5% to 12% seen once, with 10% to 15% in the top ten. The source material was PBMCs from blood, sampled roughly 45 days after vaccination. The receptors here all came from a man aged 45-60 years who received an inactivated influenza vaccine. Each CDR3 is given with its conserved first and last residue. D genes are given only for firm matches. Size values are once, few and many counts, or a class for expanded clones, and some rows have none.

>14|TRBD2|TRBV29-1|.|TRBJ2-7
CSARTSGLLYEQYF
TGCAGCGCGCGGACTAGCGGGCTACTTTACGAGCAGTACTTC
>13|.|TRBV4-2|few|TRBJ1-1
CASSQDPNTEAFF
TGTGCCAGCAGCCAAGATCCGAACACTGAAGCTTTCTTT
>17|TRBD2|TRBV7-6|many|TRBJ2-1
CASSLDSSGGSYNEQFF
TGTGCCAGCAGCTTAGATAGTAGCGGGGGGTCCTACAATGAGCAGTTCTTC
>15|.|TRBV6-1|.|TRBJ1-4
CASRNPANFNEKLFF
TGTGCCAGCAGAAACCCGGCAAACTTTAATGAAAAACTGTTTTTT
>15|TRBD2|TRBV12-3/TRBV12-4|.|TRBJ2-4
CASSLDGRAKNIQYF
TGTGCCAGCAGTCTGGACGGGAGGGCCAAAAACATTCAGTACTTC
>14|.|TRBV5-1|few|TRBJ2-7
CASSFVDSAAEQYF
TGCGCCAGCAGCTTTGTCGACAGCGCCGCCGAGCAGTACTTC
>15|TRBD1|TRBV7-9|few|TRBJ1-1
CASSPDRVIETEAFF
TGTGCCAGCAGCCCGGACAGGGTAATAGAGACTGAAGCTTTCTTT
>12|.|TRBV7-9|.|TRBJ2-2
CARLGNTGELFF
TGTGCCCGACTGGGGAACACCGGGGAGCTGTTTTTT
>14|.|TRBV6-5|few|TRBJ2-1
CASSYSRLGNEQFF
TGTGCCAGCAGTTACTCGCGGCTAGGCAATGAGCAGTTCTTC
>16|TRBD2|TRBV7-2|few|TRBJ2-1
CASSLEGGGVLGEQFF
TGTGCCAGCAGCTTAGAGGGCGGGGGGGTTCTGGGTGAGCAGTTCTTC
>13|.|TRBV20-1|few|TRBJ1-5
CSARGRTSIPQHF
TGCAGTGCTAGAGGACGGACATCCATTCCCCAGCATTTT
>18|.|TRBV5-6|.|TRBJ2-1
CASSFFLSGLLRDNEQFF
TGTGCCAGCAGCTTTTTCCTCAGCGGGCTACTTAGGGACAATGAGCAGTTCTTC
>19|TRBD2|TRBV2|medium-sized|TRBJ2-1
CAFCFGPVGGRIPYNEQFF
TGTGCCTTCTGTTTCGGGCCTGTCGGCGGGAGGATACCCTACAATGAGCAGTTCTTC
>16|.|TRBV28|few|TRBJ2-5
CASVTRGALLGETQYF
TGTGCCAGCGTAACAAGGGGGGCGCTTTTGGGGGAGACCCAGTACTTC
>15|.|TRBV20-1|.|TRBJ2-7
CSARDVRSSSYEQYF
TGCAGTGCTAGAGATGTGCGGAGCAGCTCCTACGAGCAGTACTTC
>13|TRBD2|TRBV10-3|.|TRBJ2-5
CANSPSAREDQYF
TGTGCCAACTCACCCAGCGCTCGGGAGGACCAGTACTTC
>15|TRBD2|TRBV28|few|TRBJ2-1
CASSSTSGEYNEQFF
TGTGCCAGCAGCTCGACTAGCGGGGAGTACAATGAGCAGTTCTTC
>16|TRBD1|TRBV24-1|.|TRBJ2-2
CATSDSGTENTGELFF
TGTGCCACCAGTGATTCCGGGACAGAGAACACCGGGGAGCTGTTTTTT
>15|.|TRBV11-2|few|TRBJ2-5
CASSLLRGTQETQYF
TGTGCCAGCAGCTTACTACGGGGTACCCAAGAGACCCAGTACTTC
>15|TRBD2|TRBV7-2|.|TRBJ2-1
CASSSTSGGANEQFF
TGTGCCAGCAGCTCTACTAGCGGGGGGGCCAATGAGCAGTTCTTC
>13|.|TRBV18|few|TRBJ2-1
CASSPNYGDEQFF
TGTGCCAGCTCACCAAACTATGGGGATGAGCAGTTCTTC
>15|TRBD1|TRBV7-9|few|TRBJ2-7
CASSLYRDSEREQYF
TGTGCCAGCAGCCTGTACAGGGACAGTGAGAGAGAGCAGTACTTC
>14|.|TRBV2|.|TRBJ2-7
CASSALILSYEQYF
TGTGCCAGCAGTGCCTTAATACTCTCCTACGAGCAGTACTTC
>15|.|TRBV7-9|.|TRBJ2-2
CASFISLLNTGELFF
TGTGCCAGCTTCATCTCCCTACTCAACACCGGGGAGCTGTTTTTT
>14|.|TRBV15|few|TRBJ2-5
CATSRGEGRETQYF
TGTGCCACCAGCAGAGGCGAGGGGAGAGAGACCCAGTACTTC
>12|.|TRBV20-1|few|TRBJ2-7
CSAEADSYEQYF
TGCAGTGCCGAAGCGGACAGTTACGAGCAGTACTTC
>16|.|TRBV7-2|few|TRBJ1-5
CASSLGRRYSNQPQHF
TGTGCCAGCAGCTTAGGGCGGAGATATAGCAATCAGCCCCAGCATTTT
>15|.|TRBV4-1|.|TRBJ2-1
CASSQGPSVYNEQFF
TGCGCCAGCAGCCAAGGTCCTAGCGTTTACAATGAGCAGTTCTTC
>15|TRBD1|TRBV29-1|few|TRBJ2-1
CSVEGGQYSYNEQFF
TGCAGCGTTGAAGGGGGACAGTACTCCTACAATGAGCAGTTCTTC
>13|.|TRBV20-1|few|TRBJ1-1
CSAELWSGAEAFF
TGCAGTGCTGAGTTATGGAGTGGGGCTGAAGCTTTCTTT
>18|TRBD2|TRBV6-2/TRBV6-3|.|TRBJ2-4
CASRPGLAGGVAKNIQYF
TGTGCCAGCAGGCCCGGACTAGCGGGAGGGGTAGCCAAAAACATTCAGTACTTC
>14|.|TRBV7-2|few|TRBJ2-7
CASSLADISYEQYF
TGTGCCAGCAGCTTAGCCGATATCTCCTACGAGCAGTACTTC
>17|TRBD2|TRBV24-1|few|TRBJ2-1
CATSDLPSSGPYNEQFF
TGTGCCACCAGTGATTTGCCCTCTAGCGGGCCCTACAATGAGCAGTTCTTC
>16|.|TRBV28|few|TRBJ2-1
CASSRFLRIPGNEQFF
TGTGCCAGCAGTAGATTTTTACGTATCCCAGGAAATGAGCAGTTCTTC
>16|TRBD1|TRBV9|.|TRBJ2-1
CASSPRQGAMVNEQFF
TGTGCCAGCAGCCCCAGACAGGGGGCAATGGTCAATGAGCAGTTCTTC
>13|.|TRBV27|.|TRBJ2-5
CASSSSPLGTQYF
TGTGCCAGCAGTTCGTCACCGCTCGGGACCCAGTACTTC
>15|.|TRBV16|few|TRBJ2-7
CASSQSRASSYEQYF
TGTGCCAGCAGCCAATCTCGGGCAAGTTCCTACGAGCAGTACTTC
>14|.|TRBV6-1|few|TRBJ1-1
CASSWTETPPEAFF
TGTGCCAGCAGCTGGACAGAAACCCCGCCTGAAGCTTTCTTT
>14|TRBD1|TRBV15|.|TRBJ1-5
CATSRRTGDQPQHF
TGTGCCACCAGCAGAAGGACAGGGGATCAGCCCCAGCATTTT
>14|.|TRBV7-6|many|TRBJ2-7
CASSLGGLTYEQYF
TGTGCCAGCAGCTTAGGGGGCCTAACCTACGAGCAGTACTTC
>14|.|TRBV28|many|TRBJ2-1
CASSLGVTYNEQFF
TGTGCCAGCAGTTTGGGCGTTACTTACAATGAGCAGTTCTTC
>15|TRBD1|TRBV7-2|many|TRBJ1-1
CASSLTGTENTEAFF
TGTGCCAGCAGCCTAACGGGGACAGAGAACACTGAAGCTTTCTTT
>15|.|TRBV24-1|.|TRBJ2-1
CATSDNQGWWDEQFF
TGTGCCACCAGTGATAACCAGGGGTGGTGGGATGAGCAGTTCTTC
>13|TRBD1|TRBV7-2|few|TRBJ1-2
CASYERGGDGYTF
TGTGCCAGCTATGAGAGAGGGGGCGATGGCTACACCTTC
>14|.|TRBV16|.|TRBJ1-2
CASSQLGPHDGYTF
TGTGCCAGCAGCCAATTAGGACCCCACGATGGCTACACCTTC
>15|.|TRBV14|.|TRBJ2-7
CASSQGGANSYEQYF
TGTGCCAGCAGCCAAGGGGGGGCTAACTCCTACGAGCAGTACTTC
>15|.|TRBV5-1|many|TRBJ2-2
CASSTSGSGTGELFF
TGCGCCAGCAGCACCTCAGGGTCCGGCACCGGGGAGCTGTTTTTT